This TCR beta chain derives from a study of T cell repertoires in cytomegalovirus infection. This clonotype was counted a few times. MiXCR, run by TCRdb on the reads, gives a single entry per CDR3 protein. The sample comprises approximately 180,000 distinct CDR3 sequences, roughly 19% of which are singletons, and about 3% rests with the top ten. Germline V CDR1 and CDR2: LNHDA, SQIVND (reference sequence). V was clipped by 6 bases and J by 7 bases; unmatched bases: 12. CDR3 length equals 15 residues. The chain couples TRBV19 to TRBJ2-1; 7 bases fit TRBD2. Sequences were obtained from PBMCs. The source of this sequence is a human donor in good health (CMV status not recorded). Some clones in this sample may be carry-over from other donors' samples. CDR3 DNA: TGTGCCAGTAGCCGACTAGCAGCCCCGACAAATGAGCAGTTCTTC. This encodes CASSRLAAPTNEQFF.